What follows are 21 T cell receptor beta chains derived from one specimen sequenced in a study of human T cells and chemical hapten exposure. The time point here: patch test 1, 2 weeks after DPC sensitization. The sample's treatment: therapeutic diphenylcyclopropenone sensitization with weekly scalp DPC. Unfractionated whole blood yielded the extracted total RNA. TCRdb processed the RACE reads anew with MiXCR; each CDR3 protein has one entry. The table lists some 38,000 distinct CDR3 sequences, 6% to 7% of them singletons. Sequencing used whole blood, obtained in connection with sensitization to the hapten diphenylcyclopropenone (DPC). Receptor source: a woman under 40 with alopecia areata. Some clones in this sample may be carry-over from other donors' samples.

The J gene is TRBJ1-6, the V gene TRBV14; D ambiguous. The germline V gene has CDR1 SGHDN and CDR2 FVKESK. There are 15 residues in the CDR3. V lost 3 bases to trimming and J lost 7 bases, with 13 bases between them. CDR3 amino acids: CASSQWTAPNSPLHF. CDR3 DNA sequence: TGTGCCAGCAGCCAGTGGACGGCGCCCAATTCACCCCTCCACTTT.

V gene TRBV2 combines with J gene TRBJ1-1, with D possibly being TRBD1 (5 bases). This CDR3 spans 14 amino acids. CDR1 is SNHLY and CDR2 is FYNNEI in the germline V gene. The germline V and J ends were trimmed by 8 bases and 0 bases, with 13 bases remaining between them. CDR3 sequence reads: CASGKTDMNTEAFF. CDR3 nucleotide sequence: TGTGCCAGCGGGAAGACAGACATGAACACTGAAGCTTTCTTT.

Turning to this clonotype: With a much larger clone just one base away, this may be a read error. CDR3 in amino acids: CSASPSVNSEAFF. CDR3 DNA sequence: TGCAGTGCTAGTCCCTCAGTGAACAGTGAAGCTTTCTTT. The V call is TRBV20-1, the J call TRBJ1-1; D unclear. CDR1 and CDR2 from the germline V gene are DFQATT and SNEGSKA (reference sequence). The CDR3 covers 13 residues.

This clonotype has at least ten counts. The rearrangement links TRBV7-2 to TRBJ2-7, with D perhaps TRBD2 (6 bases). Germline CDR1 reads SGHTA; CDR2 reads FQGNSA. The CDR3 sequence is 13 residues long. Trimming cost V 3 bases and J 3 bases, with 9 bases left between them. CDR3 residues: CASSLGLHYEQYF. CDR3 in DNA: TGTGCCAGCAGCTTGGGACTTCACTACGAGCAGTACTTC.

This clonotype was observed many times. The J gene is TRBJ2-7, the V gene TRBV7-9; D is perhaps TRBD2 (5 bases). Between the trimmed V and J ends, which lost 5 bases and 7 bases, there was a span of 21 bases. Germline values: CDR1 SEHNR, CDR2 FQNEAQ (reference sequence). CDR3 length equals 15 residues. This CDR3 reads CASSPPEGEAGEQYF. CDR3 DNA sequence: TGTGCCAGCAGCCCCCCCGAGGGCGAGGCGGGTGAGCAGTACTTC.

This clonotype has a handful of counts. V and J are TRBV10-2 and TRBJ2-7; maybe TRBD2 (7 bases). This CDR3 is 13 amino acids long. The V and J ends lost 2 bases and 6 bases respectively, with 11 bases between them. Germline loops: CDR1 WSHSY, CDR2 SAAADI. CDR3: CASSEMGGLEQYF. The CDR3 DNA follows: TGCGCCAGCAGTGAGATGGGGGGGCTCGAGCAGTACTTC.

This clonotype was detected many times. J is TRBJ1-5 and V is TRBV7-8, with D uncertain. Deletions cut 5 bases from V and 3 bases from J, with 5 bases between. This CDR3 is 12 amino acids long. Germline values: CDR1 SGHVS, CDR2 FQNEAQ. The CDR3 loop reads CASSLINQPQHF. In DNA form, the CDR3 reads TGTGCCAGCAGCCTTATCAATCAGCCCCAGCATTTT. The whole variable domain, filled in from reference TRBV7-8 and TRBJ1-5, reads GAGVSQSPRYKVAKRGQDVALRCDPISGHVSLFWYQQALGQGPEFLTYFQNEAQLDKSGLPSDRFFAERPEGSVSTLKIQRTQQEDSAVYLCASSLINQPQHFGDGTRLSIL.

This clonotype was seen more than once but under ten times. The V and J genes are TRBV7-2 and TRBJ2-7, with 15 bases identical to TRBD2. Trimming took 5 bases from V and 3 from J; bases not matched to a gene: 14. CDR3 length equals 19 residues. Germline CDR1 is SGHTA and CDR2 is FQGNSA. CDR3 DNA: TGTGCCAGCAGCCACCCCTCCGGGACTAGCGGGGGGACCTTCTACGAGCAGTACTTC. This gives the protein CASSHPSGTSGGTFYEQYF.

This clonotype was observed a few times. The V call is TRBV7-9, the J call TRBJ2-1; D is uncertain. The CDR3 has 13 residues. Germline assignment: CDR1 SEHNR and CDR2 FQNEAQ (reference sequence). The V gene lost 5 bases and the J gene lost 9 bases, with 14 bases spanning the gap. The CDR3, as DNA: TGTGCCAGCAGCCCCCCAGTAGGCCTTGAGCAGTTCTTC. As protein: CASSPPVGLEQFF.

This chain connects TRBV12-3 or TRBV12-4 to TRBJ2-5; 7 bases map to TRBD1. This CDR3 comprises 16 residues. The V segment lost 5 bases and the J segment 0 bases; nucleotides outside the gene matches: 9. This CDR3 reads CASSLQGVAYQETQYF. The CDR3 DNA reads TGTGCCAGCAGTCTCCAGGGGGTTGCGTACCAAGAGACCCAGTACTTC.

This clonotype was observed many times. The chain's CDR3 is CSARTGGVSPLHF. In DNA, the CDR3 is TGCAGTGCTAGGACAGGGGGTGTTTCACCCCTCCACTTT. The gene calls are TRBV20-1 and TRBJ1-6, with 9 bases matching TRBD1. J gave up 9 bases and V 3 bases, and 3 bases lay outside the gene matches. In germline, CDR1 is DFQATT, CDR2 SNEGSKA (reference sequence). The CDR3 sequence is 13 residues long.

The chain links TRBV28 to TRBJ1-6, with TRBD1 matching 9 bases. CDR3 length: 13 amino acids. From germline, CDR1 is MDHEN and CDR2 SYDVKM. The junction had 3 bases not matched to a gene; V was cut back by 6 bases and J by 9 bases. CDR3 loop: CASRGQGGSPLHF. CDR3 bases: TGTGCCAGCAGGGGACAGGGAGGTTCACCCCTCCACTTT. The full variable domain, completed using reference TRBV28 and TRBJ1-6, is DVKVTQSSRYLVKRTGEKVFLECVQDMDHENMFWYRQDPGLGLRLIYFSYDVKMKEKGDIPEGYSVSREKKERFSLILESASTNQTSMYLCASRGQGGSPLHFGNGTRLTVT.

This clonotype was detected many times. The CDR3 sequence is CASSLDFNGQETQYF. Written as DNA, the CDR3 is TGCGCCAGCAGCTTGGATTTTAACGGCCAAGAGACCCAGTACTTC. The chain employs TRBV5-1 and TRBJ2-5, with unresolved D. Germline loops: CDR1 SGHRS, CDR2 YFSETQ. The CDR3 has 15 amino acids. V gave up 0 bases and J gave up 1 base, with 10 bases separating them. The full variable domain, with the rest looked up from reference TRBV5-1 and TRBJ2-5, is KAGVTQTPRYLIKTRGQQVTLSCSPISGHRSVSWYQQTPGQGLQFLFEYFSETQRNKGNFPGRFSGRQFSNSRSEMNVSTLELGDSALYLCASSLDFNGQETQYFGPGTRLLVL.

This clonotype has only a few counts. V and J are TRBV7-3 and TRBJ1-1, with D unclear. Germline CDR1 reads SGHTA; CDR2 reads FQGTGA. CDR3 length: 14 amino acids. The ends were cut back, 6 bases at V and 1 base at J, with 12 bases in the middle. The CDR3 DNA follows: TGTGCCAGCAGTTCGATGGGTCCGAACACTGAAGCTTTCTTT. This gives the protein CASSSMGPNTEAFF.

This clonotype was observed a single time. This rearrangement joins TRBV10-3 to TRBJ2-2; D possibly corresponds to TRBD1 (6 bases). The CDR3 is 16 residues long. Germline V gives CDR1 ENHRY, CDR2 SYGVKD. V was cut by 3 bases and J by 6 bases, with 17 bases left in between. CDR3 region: CAISESSWGQAGELFF. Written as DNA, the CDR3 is TGTGCCATCAGTGAATCCTCTTGGGGGCAGGCCGGGGAGCTGTTTTTT.

The CDR3 loop reads CASSLSGDENTIYF. DNA for the CDR3: TGCGCCAGCAGCTTGTCGGGGGATGAAAACACCATATATTTT. The chain carries TRBV5-1 and TRBJ1-3; possible D gene TRBD1, 5 bases. Germline V gene lookup returns CDR1 SGHRS and CDR2 YFSETQ. CDR3 length equals 14 residues. V was trimmed by 1 base and J by 6 bases, leaving 11 bases between them.

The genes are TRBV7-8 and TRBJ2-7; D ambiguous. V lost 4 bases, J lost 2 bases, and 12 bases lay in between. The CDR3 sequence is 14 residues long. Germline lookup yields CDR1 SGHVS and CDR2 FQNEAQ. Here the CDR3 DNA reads TGTGCCAGCAGCTCCAATGACGGTACCTACGAGCAGTACTTC. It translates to CASSSNDGTYEQYF.

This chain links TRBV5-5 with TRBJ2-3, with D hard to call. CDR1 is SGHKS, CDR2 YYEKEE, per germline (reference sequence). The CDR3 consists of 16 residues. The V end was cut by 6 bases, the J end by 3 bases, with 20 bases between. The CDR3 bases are TGTGCCAGCACCCATACACCGGGCCTACCGACAGATACGCAGTATTTT. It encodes CASTHTPGLPTDTQYF. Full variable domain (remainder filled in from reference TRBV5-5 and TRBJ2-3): DAGVTQSPTHLIKTRGQQVTLRCSPISGHKSVSWYQQVLGQGPQFIFQYYEKEERGRGNFPDRFSARQFPNYSSELNVNALLLGDSALYLCASTHTPGLPTDTQYFGPGTRLTVL.

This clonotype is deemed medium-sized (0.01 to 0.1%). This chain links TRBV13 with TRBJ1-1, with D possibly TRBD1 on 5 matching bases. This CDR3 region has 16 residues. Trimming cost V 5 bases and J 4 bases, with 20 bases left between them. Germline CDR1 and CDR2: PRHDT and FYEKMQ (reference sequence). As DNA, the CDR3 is TGTGCCAGCAGCCCCGAGGAGGGGATTGAGAGCACTGAAGCTTTCTTT. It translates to CASSPEEGIESTEAFF.

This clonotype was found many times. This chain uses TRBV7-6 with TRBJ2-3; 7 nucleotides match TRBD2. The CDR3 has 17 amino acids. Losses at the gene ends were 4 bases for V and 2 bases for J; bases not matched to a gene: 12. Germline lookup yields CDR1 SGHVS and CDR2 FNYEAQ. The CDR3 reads CASSSLPSAGPTDTQYF. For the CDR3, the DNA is TGTGCCAGCAGCTCCCTTCCCTCAGCGGGGCCCACAGATACGCAGTATTTT.

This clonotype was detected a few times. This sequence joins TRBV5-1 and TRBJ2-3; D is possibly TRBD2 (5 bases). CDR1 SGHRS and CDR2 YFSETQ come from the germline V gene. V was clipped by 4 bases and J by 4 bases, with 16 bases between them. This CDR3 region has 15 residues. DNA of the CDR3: TGCGCCAGCAGCCCCGGACTTTCTTCGGCAGATACGCAGTATTTT. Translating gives CASSPGLSSADTQYF. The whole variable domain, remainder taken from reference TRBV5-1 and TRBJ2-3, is KAGVTQTPRYLIKTRGQQVTLSCSPISGHRSVSWYQQTPGQGLQFLFEYFSETQRNKGNFPGRFSGRQFSNSRSEMNVSTLELGDSALYLCASSPGLSSADTQYFGPGTRLTVL.